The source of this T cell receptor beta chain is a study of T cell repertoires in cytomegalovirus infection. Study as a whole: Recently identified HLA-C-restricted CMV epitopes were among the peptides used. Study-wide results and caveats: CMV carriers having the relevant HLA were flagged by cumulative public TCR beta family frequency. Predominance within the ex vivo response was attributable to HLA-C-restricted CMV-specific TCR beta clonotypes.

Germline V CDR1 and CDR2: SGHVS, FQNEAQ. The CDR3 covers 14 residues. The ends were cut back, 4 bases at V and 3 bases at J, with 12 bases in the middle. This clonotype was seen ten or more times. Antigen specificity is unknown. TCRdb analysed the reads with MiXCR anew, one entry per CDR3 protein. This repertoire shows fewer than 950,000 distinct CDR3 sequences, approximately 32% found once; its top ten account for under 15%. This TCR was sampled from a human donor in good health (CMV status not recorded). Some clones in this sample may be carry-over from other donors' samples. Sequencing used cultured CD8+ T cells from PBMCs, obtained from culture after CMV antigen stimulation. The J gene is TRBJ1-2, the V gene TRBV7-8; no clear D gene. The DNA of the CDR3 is TGTGCCAGCAGCTACAAGTTAGTTGACTATGGCTACACCTTC. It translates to CASSYKLVDYGYTF.